Listed below are T cell receptor beta chains from one sample, sequenced in a study of cytomegalovirus exposure and HLA in healthy donors. TCRdb's table, derived via immunoSEQ multiplex PCR, lists solely in-frame clones and lacks some. Among 83,000 or so clones listed, around 81% were seen once. The sample comprised PBMCs. The source of these receptors is a woman aged 30 to 39 in good health and CMV-seronegative. Both conserved end residues are part of each CDR3. A D gene is named only where the DNA matches it firmly. Where a row states a size, it is once, few, many or the class of an expanded clone; other rows omit it.

J gene | D gene | V gene | clone size | CDR3 DNA | CDR3 protein
TRBJ2-1 | TRBD1 | TRBV30 | . | TGTGCCTGGATCCGAGGTCCGGGACAGAGAACAGAGACGCCCTACAATGAGCAGTTCTTC | CAWIRGPGQRTETPYNEQFF
TRBJ2-7 | TRBD1 | TRBV19 | few | TGTGCCAGTAGTGTAAACAGGGGAGAGGAGCAGTACTTC | CASSVNRGEEQYF
TRBJ2-7 | TRBD1 | TRBV27 | few | TGTGCCAGCAGTCTCCGGACAGGGGTCCCCTACGAGCAGTACTTC | CASSLRTGVPYEQYF
TRBJ2-7 | . | TRBV7-2 | . | TGTGCCAGCAGCTCCCGGGGATGGTCCTACGAGCAGTACTTC | CASSSRGWSYEQYF
TRBJ1-5 | TRBD1 | TRBV28 | . | TGTGCCAGCAGTTTACGACAGGGGAATCAGCCCCAGCATTTT | CASSLRQGNQPQHF
TRBJ2-7 | TRBD2 | TRBV19 | . | TGTGCCAGTAGTCCAAGGCTAGCGGGACACTACGAGCAGTACTTC | CASSPRLAGHYEQYF
TRBJ1-1 | . | TRBV18 | . | TGTGCCAGCTCACCACCGCCAGGGTTGAACACTGAAGCTTTCTTT | CASSPPPGLNTEAFF
TRBJ2-1 | . | TRBV7-2 | . | TGTGCCAGCGTAGTGGTCGGGAGCTCCTACAATGAGCAGCTCTTC | CASVVVGSSYNEQLF
TRBJ2-5 | . | TRBV2 | few | TGTGCCAGCAGGACAACAGGAGAGACCCAGTACTTC | CASRTTGETQYF
TRBJ2-2 | TRBD2 | TRBV7-2 | . | TGTGCCAGCAGCTTAGTTGGTAGCGGGGGTAGGAACACCGGGGAGCTGTTTTTT | CASSLVGSGGRNTGELFF
TRBJ1-1 | . | TRBV29-1 | . | TGCAGCGGGGTCGGGGGGCCGGGCACTGAAGCTTTCTTT | CSGVGGPGTEAFF
TRBJ1-6 | TRBD1 | TRBV2 | . | TGTGCCAGCAGTGACAGGGACAGCCGCTCCTATAATTCACCCCTCCACTTT | CASSDRDSRSYNSPLHF
TRBJ2-7 | TRBD1 | TRBV25-1 | . | TGTGCCAGCGGGTACAGGGGTGTTGGACAGCAGTACTTC | CASGYRGVGQQYF
TRBJ2-7 | TRBD1 | TRBV7-6 | . | TGTGCCAGCAGCTCCGGAACAGGGGGCCGGTACGAGCAGTACTTC | CASSSGTGGRYEQYF
TRBJ2-5 | TRBD2 | TRBV18 | . | TGTGCCAGCTCACCACAGCGGTCTAGCGGAAAACAAGAGACCCAGTACTTC | CASSPQRSSGKQETQYF
TRBJ2-1 | TRBD2 | TRBV6-5 | few | TGTGCTACCCAACTCGGGAGGGCATCCGAGCAGTTCTTC | CATQLGRASEQFF
TRBJ2-5 | TRBD2 | TRBV9 | . | TGTGCCAGCACCTCTAGCGGCAGGTTACAAGAGACCCAGTACTTC | CASTSSGRLQETQYF
TRBJ2-7 | TRBD1 | TRBV4-2 | . | TGTGCCAGCAGCCAATCGGACCGGGACAGGGGATCCGAGCAGTACTTC | CASSQSDRDRGSEQYF
TRBJ1-4 | . | TRBV2 | . | TGTGCCAGCAGGGAGGAGGGGAACGGTGAAAAACTGTTTTTT | CASREEGNGEKLFF
TRBJ2-3 | TRBD2 | TRBV6-6 | . | TGTGCCAGCAGCCTAGCGGGAGGGGCAGATACGCAGTATTTT | CASSLAGGADTQYF